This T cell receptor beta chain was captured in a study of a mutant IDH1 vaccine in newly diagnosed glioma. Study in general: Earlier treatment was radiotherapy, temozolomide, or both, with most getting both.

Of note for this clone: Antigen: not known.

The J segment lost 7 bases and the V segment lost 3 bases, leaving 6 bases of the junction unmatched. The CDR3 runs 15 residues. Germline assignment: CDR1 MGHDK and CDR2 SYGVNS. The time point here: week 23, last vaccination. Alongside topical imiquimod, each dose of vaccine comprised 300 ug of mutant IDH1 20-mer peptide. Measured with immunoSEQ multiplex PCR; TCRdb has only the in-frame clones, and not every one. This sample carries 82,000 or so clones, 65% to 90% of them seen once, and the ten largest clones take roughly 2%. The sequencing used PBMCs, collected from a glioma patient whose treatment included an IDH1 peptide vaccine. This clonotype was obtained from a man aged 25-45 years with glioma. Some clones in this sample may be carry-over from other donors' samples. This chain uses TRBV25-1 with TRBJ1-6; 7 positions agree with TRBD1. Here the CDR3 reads CASSDRDRRNSPLHF. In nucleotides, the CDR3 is TGTGCCAGCAGTGACCGGGACAGACGAAATTCACCCCTCCACTTT.